These 3 T cell receptor beta chains came from one sample sequenced in a study of cytomegalovirus exposure and HLA in healthy donors. In the PCR, 60 Vbeta and 13 Jbeta primers were used. TCRdb's table, derived via immunoSEQ multiplex PCR, lists solely in-frame clones and lacks some. This repertoire includes 100,000 to 150,000 clones. Sequencing was carried out using PBMCs. Receptor source: a man aged 18 to 29 in good health and CMV-seronegative.

The chain has TRBV5-6 and TRBJ1-1; D perhaps matches TRBD1 (6 bases). CDR3 length: 16 residues. CDR1 is SGHDT, CDR2 YYEEEE, per germline. V lost 4 bases and J lost 0, with 16 bases in between. DNA for the CDR3: TGTGCCAGCAGCGTAGGGACAACCAGAATGAACACTGAAGCTTTCTTT. It yields the protein CASSVGTTRMNTEAFF.

The V and J genes are TRBV9 and TRBJ2-1, with 7 nucleotides matching TRBD1. The CDR3 covers 14 residues. V shed 3 bases and J 5 bases; nucleotides not matched to a gene: 5. CDR1 and CDR2 (germline): SGDLS, YYNGEE. Written as DNA, the CDR3 is TGTGCCAGCAGCGATCGGACAGGAAACAATGAGCAGTTCTTC. Translation: CASSDRTGNNEQFF.

The chain joins TRBV5-1 to TRBJ2-1; 9 nucleotides match TRBD2. The trim removed 0 bases at V and 5 bases at J, leaving 12 bases unmatched. Germline CDR1 and CDR2: SGHRS and YFSETQ. The CDR3 contains 18 residues. CDR3 DNA sequence: TGCGCCAGCAGCTTGGGGAAGGTAGCGGGGGCTATAAACAATGAGCAGTTCTTC. It yields the protein CASSLGKVAGAINNEQFF.